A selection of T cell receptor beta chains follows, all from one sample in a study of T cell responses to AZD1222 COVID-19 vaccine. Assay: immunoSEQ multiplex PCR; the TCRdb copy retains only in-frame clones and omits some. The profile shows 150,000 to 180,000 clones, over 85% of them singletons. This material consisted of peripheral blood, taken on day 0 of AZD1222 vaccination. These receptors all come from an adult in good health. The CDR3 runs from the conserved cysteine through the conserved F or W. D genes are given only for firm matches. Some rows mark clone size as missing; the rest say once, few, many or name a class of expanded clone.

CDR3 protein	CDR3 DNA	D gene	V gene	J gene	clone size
CASSESGRTEAFF	TGCGCCAGCAGTGAGTCGGGGCGGACTGAAGCTTTCTTT	-	TRBV10-1	TRBJ1-1	-
CAWEGGMMNTEAFF	TGTGCCTGGGAGGGCGGGATGATGAACACTGAAGCTTTCTTT	-	TRBV30	TRBJ1-1	-
CASSPTGRTEAFF	TGTGCCAGCAGCCCTACAGGGCGGACTGAAGCTTTCTTT	-	TRBV7-9	TRBJ1-1	-
CASRLSGQRPTNEKLFF	TGTGCCAGCAGGCTTAGCGGACAGCGACCAACTAATGAAAAACTGTTTTTT	-	TRBV7-9	TRBJ1-4	-
CASSIWDKDYNEQFF	TGTGCCAGTAGTATTTGGGACAAGGACTACAATGAGCAGTTCTTC	-	TRBV19	TRBJ2-1	-
CASSLGGQGGNYGYTF	TGTGCCAGCAGCTTAGGGGGGCAAGGAGGTAACTATGGCTACACCTTC	-	TRBV7-9	TRBJ1-2	-
CASSQVYIEKLFF	TGTGCCAGCAGCCAAGTTTATATTGAAAAACTGTTTTTT	-	TRBV3-1/TRBV3-2	TRBJ1-4	-
CASSLNPQGIGSPLHF	TGTGCCAGCAGCTTAAACCCCCAGGGTATCGGTTCACCCCTCCACTTT	-	TRBV7-9	TRBJ1-6	once
CASTDRRYEKLFF	TGTGCCAGCACCGACAGGAGATATGAAAAACTGTTTTTT	-	TRBV2	TRBJ1-4	-
CASSQPGGVYNEQFF	TGCGCCAGCAGCCAGCCAGGGGGGGTTTACAATGAGCAGTTCTTC	-	TRBV4-3	TRBJ2-1	-
CASTPTLVSCLRYEQYF	TGCGCCAGCACCCCGACCCTGGTGAGTTGTCTCAGGTACGAGCAGTACTTC	-	TRBV10-1	TRBJ2-7	-
CASSPPIPGWDYGYTF	TGTGCCAGCTCACCACCTATCCCGGGTTGGGACTATGGCTACACCTTC	-	TRBV18	TRBJ1-2	-